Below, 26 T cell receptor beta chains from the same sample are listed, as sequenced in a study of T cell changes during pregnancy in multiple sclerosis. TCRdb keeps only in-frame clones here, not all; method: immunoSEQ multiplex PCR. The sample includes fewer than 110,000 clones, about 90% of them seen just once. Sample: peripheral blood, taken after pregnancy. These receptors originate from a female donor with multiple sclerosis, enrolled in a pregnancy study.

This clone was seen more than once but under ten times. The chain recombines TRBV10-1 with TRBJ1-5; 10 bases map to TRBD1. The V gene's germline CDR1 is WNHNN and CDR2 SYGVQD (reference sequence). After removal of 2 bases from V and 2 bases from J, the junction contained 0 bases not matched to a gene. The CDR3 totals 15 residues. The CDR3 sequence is CASSEGTGGNQPQHF. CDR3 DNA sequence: TGCGCCAGCAGTGAGGGGACAGGGGGCAATCAGCCCCAGCATTTT.

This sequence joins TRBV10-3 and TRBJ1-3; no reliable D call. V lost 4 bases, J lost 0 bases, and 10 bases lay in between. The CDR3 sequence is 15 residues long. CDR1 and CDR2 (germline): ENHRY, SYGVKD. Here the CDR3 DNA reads TGTGCCATCAGTGCACAGAGAGACTCTGGAAACACCATATATTTT. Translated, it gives CAISAQRDSGNTIYF.

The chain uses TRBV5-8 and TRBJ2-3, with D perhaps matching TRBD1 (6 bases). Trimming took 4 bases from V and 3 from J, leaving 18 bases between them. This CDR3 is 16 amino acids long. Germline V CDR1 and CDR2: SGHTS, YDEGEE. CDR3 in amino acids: CASSLRPQGTTDTQYF. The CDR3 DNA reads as TGTGCCAGCAGCCTGCGTCCCCAGGGGACGACAGATACGCAGTATTTT.

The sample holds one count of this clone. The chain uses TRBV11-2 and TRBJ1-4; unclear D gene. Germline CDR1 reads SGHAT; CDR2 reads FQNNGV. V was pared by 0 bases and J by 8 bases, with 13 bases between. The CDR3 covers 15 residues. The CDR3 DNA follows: TGTGCCAGCAGCTTAGACCCCGGTGGAGACGAAAAACTGTTTTTT. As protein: CASSLDPGGDEKLFF.

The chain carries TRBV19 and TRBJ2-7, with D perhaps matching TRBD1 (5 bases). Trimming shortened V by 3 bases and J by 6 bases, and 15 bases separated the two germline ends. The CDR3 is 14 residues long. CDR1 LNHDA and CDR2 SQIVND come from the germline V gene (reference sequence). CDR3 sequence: CASSIGGRVREQYF. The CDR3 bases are TGTGCCAGTAGTATCGGCGGCAGGGTACGCGAGCAGTACTTC.

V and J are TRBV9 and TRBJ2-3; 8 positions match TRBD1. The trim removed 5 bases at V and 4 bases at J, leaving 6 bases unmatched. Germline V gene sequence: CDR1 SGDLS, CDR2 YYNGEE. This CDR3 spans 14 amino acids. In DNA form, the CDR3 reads TGTGCCAGCAGTCGACAGGGGTTAGCAGATACGCAGTATTTT. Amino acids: CASSRQGLADTQYF. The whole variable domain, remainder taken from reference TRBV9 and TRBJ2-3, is DSGVTQTPKHLITATGQRVTLRCSPRSGDLSVYWYQQSLDQGLQFLIQYYNGEERAKGNILERFSAQQFPDLHSELNLSSLELGDSALYFCASSRQGLADTQYFGPGTRLTVL.

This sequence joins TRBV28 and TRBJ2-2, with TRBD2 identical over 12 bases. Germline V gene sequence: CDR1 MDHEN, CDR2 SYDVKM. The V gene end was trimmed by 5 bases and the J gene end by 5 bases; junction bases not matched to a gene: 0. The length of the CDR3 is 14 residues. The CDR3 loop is CASSGTSGTGELFF. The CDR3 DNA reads TGTGCCAGCAGTGGGACTAGCGGGACCGGGGAGCTGTTTTTT.

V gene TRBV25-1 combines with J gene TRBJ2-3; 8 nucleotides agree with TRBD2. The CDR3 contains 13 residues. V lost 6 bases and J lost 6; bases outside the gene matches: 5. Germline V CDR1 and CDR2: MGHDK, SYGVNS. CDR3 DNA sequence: TGTGCCAGCAGCTATAGCGGGAAGGATACGCAGTATTTT. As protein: CASSYSGKDTQYF.

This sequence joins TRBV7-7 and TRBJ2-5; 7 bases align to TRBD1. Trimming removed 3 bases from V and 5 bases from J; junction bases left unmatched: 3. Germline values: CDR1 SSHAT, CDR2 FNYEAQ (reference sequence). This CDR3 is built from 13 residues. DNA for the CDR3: TGTGCCAGCAGCTTTACAGGGGAGGAGACCCAGTACTTC. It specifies CASSFTGEETQYF. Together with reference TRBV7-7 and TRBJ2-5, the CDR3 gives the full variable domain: GAGVSQSPRYKVTKRGQDVTLRCDPISSHATLYWYQQALGQGPEFLTYFNYEAQPDKSGLPSDRFSAERPEGSISTLTIQRTEQRDSAMYRCASSFTGEETQYFGPGTRLLVL.

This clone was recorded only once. The CDR3, as DNA: TGTGCCAGCAGCTTAACTCCGGACACTGAAGCTTTCTTT. Amino acids: CASSLTPDTEAFF. This chain uses TRBV7-9 with TRBJ1-1; no reliable D call. The CDR3 sequence is 13 residues long. The germline V and J ends were trimmed by 2 bases and 3 bases, with 7 bases remaining between them. Germline values: CDR1 SEHNR, CDR2 FQNEAQ (reference sequence).

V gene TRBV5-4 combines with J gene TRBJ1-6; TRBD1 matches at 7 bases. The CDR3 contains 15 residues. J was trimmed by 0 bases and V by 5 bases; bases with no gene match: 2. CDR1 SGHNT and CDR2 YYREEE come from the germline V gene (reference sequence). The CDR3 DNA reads TGTGCCAGCAGGAGGGACAGCTCCTATAATTCACCCCTCCACTTT. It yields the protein CASRRDSSYNSPLHF.

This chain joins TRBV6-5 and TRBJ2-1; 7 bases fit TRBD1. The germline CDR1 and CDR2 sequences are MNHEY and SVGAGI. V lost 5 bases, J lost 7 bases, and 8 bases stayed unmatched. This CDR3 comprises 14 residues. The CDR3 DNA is TGTGCCAGCAGTAGACAGGGACGAATTAATGAGCAGTTCTTC. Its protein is CASSRQGRINEQFF.

CDR3 nucleotides: TGTGCCAGCAGCTCCGCGGCGGGGCAAGAGACCCAGTACTTC. Translated: CASSSAAGQETQYF. The V call is TRBV7-8, the J call TRBJ2-5; D is possibly TRBD2 (6 bases). Germline V CDR1 and CDR2: SGHVS, FQNEAQ. The CDR3 is made up of 14 amino acids. Trimming removed 4 bases at V and 2 bases at J, with 11 bases between.

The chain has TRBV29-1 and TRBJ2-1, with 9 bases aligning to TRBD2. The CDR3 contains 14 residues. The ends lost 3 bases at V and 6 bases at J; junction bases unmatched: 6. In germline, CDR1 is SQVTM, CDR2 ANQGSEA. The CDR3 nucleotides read TGCAGCGTTGATGGTAGCGGGGGAGGCAATGAGCAGTTCTTC. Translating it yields CSVDGSGGGNEQFF.

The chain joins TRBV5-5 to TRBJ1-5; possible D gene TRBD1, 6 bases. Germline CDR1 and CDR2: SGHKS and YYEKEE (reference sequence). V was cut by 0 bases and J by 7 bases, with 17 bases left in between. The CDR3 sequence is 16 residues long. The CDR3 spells CASSLVARGVWQPQHF. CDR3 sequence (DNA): TGTGCCAGCAGCTTGGTAGCCAGGGGAGTATGGCAGCCCCAGCATTTT.

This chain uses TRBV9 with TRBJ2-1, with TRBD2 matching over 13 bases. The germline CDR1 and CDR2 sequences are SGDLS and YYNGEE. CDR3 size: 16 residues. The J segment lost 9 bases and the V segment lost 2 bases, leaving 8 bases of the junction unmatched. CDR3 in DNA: TGTGCCAGCAGCGTCGGGACTAGCGGGACCCTGCGTGAGCAGTTCTTC. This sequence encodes CASSVGTSGTLREQFF.

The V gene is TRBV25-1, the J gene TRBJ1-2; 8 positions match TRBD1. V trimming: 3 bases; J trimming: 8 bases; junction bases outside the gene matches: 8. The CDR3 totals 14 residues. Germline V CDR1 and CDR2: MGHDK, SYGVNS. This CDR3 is CASSESTGVLGYTF. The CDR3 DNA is TGTGCCAGCAGTGAGTCGACAGGGGTTTTGGGCTACACCTTC.

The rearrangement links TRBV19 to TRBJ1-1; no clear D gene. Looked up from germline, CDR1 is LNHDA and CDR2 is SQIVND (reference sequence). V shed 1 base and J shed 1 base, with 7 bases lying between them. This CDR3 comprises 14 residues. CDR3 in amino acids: CASSIGKANTEAFF. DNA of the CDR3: TGTGCCAGTAGTATAGGTAAAGCGAACACTGAAGCTTTCTTT.

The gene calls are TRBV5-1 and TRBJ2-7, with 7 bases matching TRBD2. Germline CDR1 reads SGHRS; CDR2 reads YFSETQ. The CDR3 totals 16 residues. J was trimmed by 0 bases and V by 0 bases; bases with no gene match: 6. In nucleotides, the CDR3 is TGCGCCAGCAGCTTGGGGGCTAGCGGAAGCTCCTACGAGCAGTACTTC. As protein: CASSLGASGSSYEQYF. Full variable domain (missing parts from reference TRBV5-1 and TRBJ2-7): KAGVTQTPRYLIKTRGQQVTLSCSPISGHRSVSWYQQTPGQGLQFLFEYFSETQRNKGNFPGRFSGRQFSNSRSEMNVSTLELGDSALYLCASSLGASGSSYEQYFGPGTRLTVT.

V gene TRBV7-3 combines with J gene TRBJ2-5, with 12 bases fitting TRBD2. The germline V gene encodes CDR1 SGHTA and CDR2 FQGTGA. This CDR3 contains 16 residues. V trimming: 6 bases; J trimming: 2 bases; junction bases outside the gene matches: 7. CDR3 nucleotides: TGTGCCAGCAGTCCCGGACTAGCGGGGTTTCAAGAGACCCAGTACTTC. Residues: CASSPGLAGFQETQYF.

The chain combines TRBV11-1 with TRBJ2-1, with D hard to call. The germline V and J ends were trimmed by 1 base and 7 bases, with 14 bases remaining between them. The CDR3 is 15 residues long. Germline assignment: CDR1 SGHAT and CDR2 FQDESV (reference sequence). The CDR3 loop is CASSLDFKRINEQFF. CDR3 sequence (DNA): TGTGCCAGCAGCTTAGATTTTAAGCGTATTAATGAGCAGTTCTTC.

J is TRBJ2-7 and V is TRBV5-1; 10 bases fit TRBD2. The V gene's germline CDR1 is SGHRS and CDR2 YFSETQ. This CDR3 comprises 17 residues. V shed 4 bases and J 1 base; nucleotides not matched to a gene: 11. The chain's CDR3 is CASSPGTSVQGSYEQYF. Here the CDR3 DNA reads TGCGCCAGCAGCCCTGGGACTAGCGTCCAAGGATCCTACGAGCAGTACTTC.

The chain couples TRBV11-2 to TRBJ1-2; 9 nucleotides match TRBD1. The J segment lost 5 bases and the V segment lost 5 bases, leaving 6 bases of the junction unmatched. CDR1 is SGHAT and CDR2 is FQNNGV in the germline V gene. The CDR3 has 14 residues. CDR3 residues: CASSLPGTGYGYTF. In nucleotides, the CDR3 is TGTGCCAGCAGCCTACCCGGGACAGGGTATGGCTACACCTTC.

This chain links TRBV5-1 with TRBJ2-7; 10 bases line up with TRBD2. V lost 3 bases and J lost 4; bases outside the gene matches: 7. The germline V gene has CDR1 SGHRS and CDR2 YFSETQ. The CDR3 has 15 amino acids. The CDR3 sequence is CASSYQSGRAYEQYF. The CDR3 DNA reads TGCGCCAGCAGCTACCAGAGCGGGAGGGCTTACGAGCAGTACTTC.

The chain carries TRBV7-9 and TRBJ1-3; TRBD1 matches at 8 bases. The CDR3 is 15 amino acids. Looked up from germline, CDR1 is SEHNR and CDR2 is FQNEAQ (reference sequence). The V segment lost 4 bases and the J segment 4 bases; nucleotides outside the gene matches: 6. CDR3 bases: TGTGCCAGCAGCTCGGACAGGGTGGGAGGAAACACCATATATTTT. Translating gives CASSSDRVGGNTIYF.

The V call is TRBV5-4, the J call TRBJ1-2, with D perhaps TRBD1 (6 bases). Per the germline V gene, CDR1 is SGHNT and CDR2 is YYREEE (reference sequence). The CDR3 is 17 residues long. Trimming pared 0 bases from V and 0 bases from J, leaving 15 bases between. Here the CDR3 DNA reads TGTGCCAGCAGCTTGGCCAGAGCCTGGGACACTAACTATGGCTACACCTTC. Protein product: CASSLARAWDTNYGYTF.